Listed below are T cell receptor beta chains from one sample, sequenced in a study of blood T cells in healthy people across ages. TCRdb re-called the 5' RACE reads with MiXCR, one entry per CDR3 protein. The table lists about 1.4 million distinct CDR3 sequences, almost 60% of them singletons. Sequenced sample: blood. These receptors all stem from a man aged 18-30 years in good health. Each CDR3 is given with its conserved first and last residue. Each record gives: J gene, clone size, V gene, D gene, CDR3 protein, CDR3 DNA. The D gene is left open where the match is weak. Only part of the rows carry a size: once, few, many, or a class if the clone is expanded.

>TRBJ2-1|-|TRBV20-1|TRBD2
CSAGLAGPPVYNEQFF
TGCAGTGCTGGACTAGCGGGGCCCCCCGTGTACAATGAGCAGTTCTTC
>TRBJ2-2|-|TRBV7-9|-
CASSLDGVTGELFF
TGTGCCAGCAGCTTAGATGGCGTCACCGGGGAGCTGTTTTTT
>TRBJ2-1|-|TRBV29-1|TRBD1
CSAAGTERIGSEQFF
TGCAGCGCTGCCGGGACAGAGCGGATTGGTTCTGAGCAGTTCTTC
>TRBJ2-3|few|TRBV12-3/TRBV12-4|TRBD2
CASSLVLAGDTQYF
TGTGCCAGCAGTTTAGTATTAGCGGGAGATACGCAGTATTTT
>TRBJ2-5|few|TRBV12-3/TRBV12-4|-
CASSFGRMETQYF
TGTGCCAGCAGTTTCGGGAGAATGGAGACCCAGTACTTC
>TRBJ1-1|-|TRBV27|TRBD1
CASSMYRQGNEAFF
TGTGCCAGCAGCATGTACCGACAGGGAAACGAAGCTTTCTTT
>TRBJ2-1|once|TRBV5-1|TRBD2
CASTPTSGTNEQFF
TGCGCCAGCACTCCGACTAGCGGCACCAATGAGCAGTTCTTC
>TRBJ2-1|-|TRBV25-1|-
CASSEFGEASSYNEQFF
TGTGCCAGCAGTGAATTCGGGGAGGCCAGCTCCTACAATGAGCAGTTCTTC
>TRBJ2-7|-|TRBV10-3|TRBD1
CAISDPGTGSYEQYF
TGTGCCATCAGTGACCCCGGGACAGGTTCGTACGAGCAGTACTTC
>TRBJ2-3|-|TRBV3-1|TRBD2
CASSPDWREGTDTQYF
TGTGCCAGCAGCCCCGACTGGCGGGAGGGCACAGATACGCAGTATTTT
>TRBJ2-3|-|TRBV20-1|TRBD2
CSATPFGVGAGGLRDTQYF
TGCAGTGCGACGCCGTTCGGTGTTGGAGCGGGGGGGTTGCGAGATACGCAGTATTTT
>TRBJ1-4|-|TRBV28|-
CASSSRDPTNEKLFF
TGTGCCAGCAGTTCACGGGACCCAACTAATGAAAAACTGTTTTTT
>TRBJ1-1|-|TRBV30|-
CAWGQYMNTEAFF
TGTGCCTGGGGACAGTATATGAACACTGAAGCTTTCTTT
>TRBJ1-2|-|TRBV9|-
CASSPIPGARYGYTF
TGTGCCAGCAGCCCGATACCCGGGGCGCGTTATGGCTACACCTTC
>TRBJ2-1|many|TRBV28|-
CASSPVAGSYNEQFF
TGTGCCAGCAGTCCTGTGGCGGGTTCCTACAATGAGCAGTTCTTC
>TRBJ2-7|-|TRBV20-1|TRBD2
CSANNRGLADYEQYF
TGCAGTGCTAATAACCGGGGACTAGCGGATTACGAGCAGTACTTC
>TRBJ2-3|once|TRBV6-6|TRBD1
CASSKGDRDTDTQYF
TGTGCCAGCAGTAAAGGGGACAGGGACACAGATACGCAGTATTTT
>TRBJ2-3|-|TRBV12-3/TRBV12-4|-
CASTIIGQGTDTQYF
TGTGCCAGCACAATCATCGGGCAGGGCACAGATACGCAGTATTTT
>TRBJ2-7|-|TRBV20-1|TRBD1
CSAREGQGAYEQYF
TGCAGTGCTAGAGAGGGACAGGGAGCCTACGAGCAGTACTTC
>TRBJ1-2|-|TRBV5-6|-
CASSVRAGYGYTF
TGTGCCAGCAGTGTACGGGCGGGGTATGGCTACACCTTC
>TRBJ2-7|few|TRBV4-1|TRBD2
CASSHLIAGTYEQYF
TGCGCCAGCAGCCACCTAATAGCGGGAACCTACGAGCAGTACTTC
>TRBJ2-3|-|TRBV2|-
CASSEIWSRSDTQYF
TGTGCCAGCAGTGAAATTTGGTCTAGGTCAGATACGCAGTATTTT
>TRBJ2-1|-|TRBV9|TRBD2
CASSVGLAGVHNEQFF
TGTGCCAGCAGCGTAGGTCTAGCGGGAGTACACAATGAGCAGTTCTTC
>TRBJ2-7|-|TRBV12-3/TRBV12-4|TRBD2
CASSLDPGLVGHEQYF
TGTGCCAGCAGCTTAGATCCGGGACTAGTTGGTCACGAGCAGTACTTC
>TRBJ2-6|-|TRBV28|-
CASKRSGANVLTF
TGTGCCAGCAAGCGCTCTGGGGCCAACGTCCTGACTTTC
>TRBJ2-3|-|TRBV21-1|-
CASSNSGGATDTQYF
TGTGCCAGCAGCAATAGCGGGGGGGCCACAGATACGCAGTATTTT
>TRBJ1-2|-|TRBV20-1|TRBD1
CSAARGQANYGYTF
TGCAGTGCAGCAAGGGGACAGGCGAACTATGGCTACACCTTC
>TRBJ2-2|few|TRBV5-5|TRBD1
CASSILAGTGPQGELFF
TGTGCCAGCAGCATTCTGGCGGGGACAGGGCCTCAAGGGGAGCTGTTTTTT
>TRBJ2-1|-|TRBV6-2/TRBV6-3|TRBD1
CATGQGGEQFF
TGTGCGACCGGACAGGGAGGTGAGCAGTTCTTC
>TRBJ1-2|-|TRBV10-3|-
CAINRGENYGYTF
TGTGCCATCAATAGAGGGGAGAACTATGGCTACACCTTC
>TRBJ2-3|-|TRBV12-5|TRBD2
CASGPATSGSLTDTQYF
TGTGCTAGTGGCCCTGCAACTAGCGGGAGCCTCACAGATACGCAGTATTTT
>TRBJ1-2|-|TRBV6-6|-
CASRYTPDGNYGYTF
TGTGCCAGCAGATACACACCGGACGGTAACTATGGCTACACCTTC
>TRBJ1-2|-|TRBV12-3/TRBV12-4|TRBD1
CASTWGTGTLSSSGYTF
TGTGCCAGCACATGGGGGACAGGGACCCTGTCGTCGTCTGGCTACACCTTC
>TRBJ2-3|-|TRBV7-2|TRBD1
CASSLRPQGVSTDTQYF
TGTGCCAGCAGCCTTCGGCCACAGGGGGTTAGCACAGATACGCAGTATTTT
>TRBJ2-3|-|TRBV5-1|TRBD1
CASSLERTGLDTQYF
TGCGCCAGCAGCTTGGAGCGGACAGGGCTCGATACGCAGTATTTT
>TRBJ2-1|-|TRBV11-3|-
CASSLGSPASYNEQFF
TGTGCCAGCAGCTTAGGATCCCCCGCCTCCTACAATGAGCAGTTCTTC
>TRBJ1-1|-|TRBV7-2|-
CASSLESAGRRNTEAFF
TGTGCCAGCAGCTTAGAGAGTGCAGGTCGAAGGAACACTGAAGCTTTCTTT
>TRBJ2-7|-|TRBV20-1|-
CSARDQWDFEQYF
TGCAGTGCTAGAGATCAATGGGACTTCGAGCAGTACTTC